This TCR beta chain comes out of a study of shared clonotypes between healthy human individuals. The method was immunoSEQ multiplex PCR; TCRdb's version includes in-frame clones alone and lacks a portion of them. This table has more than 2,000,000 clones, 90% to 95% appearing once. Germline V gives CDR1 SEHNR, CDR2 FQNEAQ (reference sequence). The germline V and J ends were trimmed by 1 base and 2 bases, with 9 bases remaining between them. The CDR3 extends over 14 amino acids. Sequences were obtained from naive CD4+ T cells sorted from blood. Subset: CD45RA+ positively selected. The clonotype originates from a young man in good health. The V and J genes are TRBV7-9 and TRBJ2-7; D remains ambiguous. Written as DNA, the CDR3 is TGTGCCAGCAGCTTAGGTGGGTCCCCCTACGAGCAGTACTTC. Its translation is CASSLGGSPYEQYF.